The 25 T cell receptor beta chains below were found in one sample sequenced in a study of shared T cell receptors in the human thymus. This table comes from immunoSEQ multiplex PCR, and its TCRdb copy is limited to in-frame clones, with some not included. Of about 380,000 clones listed, around 95% are singletons. Sequenced: thymocytes. These receptors were taken from a human donor.

The chain carries TRBV6-5 and TRBJ2-3; maybe TRBD1 (6 bases). Trimming stripped 6 bases from V and 3 bases from J, with 16 bases between. CDR1 and CDR2 from the germline V gene are MNHEY and SVGAGI. This CDR3 spans 15 amino acids. CDR3 protein: CASRGGRVRTDTQYF. The CDR3 DNA is TGTGCCAGCAGAGGGGGACGCGTTAGGACAGATACGCAGTATTTT.

This clone was counted a single time. V is TRBV5-1 and J is TRBJ2-7, with 7 bases lining up with TRBD1. The trim removed 5 bases at V and 9 bases at J, leaving 14 bases unmatched. The CDR3 spans 14 residues. CDR1 is SGHRS and CDR2 is YFSETQ in the germline V gene. CDR3 residues: CASRPDRTLFGQYF. For the CDR3, the DNA is TGCGCCAGCAGACCGGACAGGACCCTTTTCGGGCAGTACTTC.

This chain uses TRBV28 with TRBJ2-1; 8 bases are shared with TRBD2. J gave up 4 bases and V 2 bases, and 13 bases lay outside the gene matches. The CDR3 sequence is 18 residues long. Per the germline V gene, CDR1 is MDHEN and CDR2 is SYDVKM. As DNA, the CDR3 is TGTGCCAGCAGTTTACGCCGATCTGGGACTAGAGCGTACAATGAGCAGTTCTTC. Translating it yields CASSLRRSGTRAYNEQFF.

The chain uses TRBV7-8 and TRBJ2-3, with 9 bases that match TRBD2. This CDR3 comprises 17 residues. Germline lookup yields CDR1 SGHVS and CDR2 FQNEAQ. With 5 bases clipped from V and 6 bases from J, the junction kept 15 bases outside the gene matches. CDR3 bases: TGTGCCAGCAGCCTCCGCGGGGGGGCACGGCCGTCGGATACGCAGTATTTT. This encodes CASSLRGGARPSDTQYF.

The gene calls are TRBV19 and TRBJ1-1; D is possibly TRBD1 (5 bases). The V gene lost 8 bases and the J gene lost 5 bases, with 21 bases spanning the gap. The germline CDR1 and CDR2 sequences are LNHDA and SQIVND (reference sequence). The CDR3 covers 15 residues. DNA of the CDR3: TGTGCCAGTCACCATATCCCGGGGGGGGTAACTGAAGCTTTCTTT. Translating gives CASHHIPGGVTEAFF. Combining the CDR3 with reference TRBV19 and TRBJ1-1 gives the whole variable domain DGGITQSPKYLFRKEGQNVTLSCEQNLNHDAMYWYRQDPGQGLRLIYYSQIVNDFQKGDIAEGYSVSREKKESFPLTVTSAQKNPTAFYLCASHHIPGGVTEAFFGQGTRLTVV.

The gene calls are TRBV7-7 and TRBJ2-2; TRBD1 aligns across 9 bases. CDR3 length: 18 residues. Trimming cost V 2 bases and J 5 bases; bases outside gene matches: 12. Germline loops: CDR1 SSHAT, CDR2 FNYEAQ (reference sequence). This CDR3 reads CASSLSVRTGGRTGELFF. The CDR3, as DNA: TGTGCCAGCAGCTTATCAGTGAGAACAGGGGGCCGGACCGGGGAGCTGTTTTTT. Combining the CDR3 with reference TRBV7-7 and TRBJ2-2 gives the whole variable domain GAGVSQSPRYKVTKRGQDVTLRCDPISSHATLYWYQQALGQGPEFLTYFNYEAQPDKSGLPSDRFSAERPEGSISTLTIQRTEQRDSAMYRCASSLSVRTGGRTGELFFGEGSRLTVL.

CDR3 in amino acids: CASSSTGAQETQYF. DNA for the CDR3: TGTGCCAGCAGTTCAACCGGGGCCCAAGAGACCCAGTACTTC. The J gene is TRBJ2-5, the V gene TRBV6-5, with D possibly called TRBD1 or TRBD2 (5 bases each). V gave up 4 bases and J gave up 1 base, with 10 bases separating them. Germline-derived CDR1 and CDR2 are MNHEY and SVGAGI. This CDR3 comprises 14 residues.

This rearrangement joins TRBV11-3 to TRBJ2-2, with 8 bases fitting TRBD2. Germline V gene sequence: CDR1 SGHNT, CDR2 YENEEA. This CDR3 region has 19 residues. The trim removed 1 base at V and 0 bases at J, leaving 10 bases unmatched. CDR3 sequence: CASSLVGWLAGANTGELFF. The CDR3 region has the DNA TGTGCCAGCAGCTTAGTGGGTTGGCTAGCGGGCGCGAACACCGGGGAGCTGTTTTTT.

The rearrangement links TRBV27 to TRBJ1-2, with unresolved D. The V and J ends lost 7 bases and 0 bases respectively, with 15 bases between them. CDR3 length: 15 residues. Germline CDR1 and CDR2: MNHEY and SMNVEV (reference sequence). The CDR3 DNA is TGTGCCAGCAAGGCTTCGGGGAAAGCTAACTATGGCTACACCTTC. Its protein product is CASKASGKANYGYTF.

This clone was counted a single time. The chain is built from TRBV15 and TRBJ1-2; 9 nucleotides match TRBD1. Germline CDR1 LNHNV, CDR2 YYDKDF (reference sequence). This CDR3 region has 18 residues. The ends lost 1 base at V and 8 bases at J; junction bases unmatched: 17. CDR3 nucleotides: TGTGCCACCAGCAGAGCCTCCAAAAGGACAGGGGAGCTACGAGGCTACACCTTC. Translation gives CATSRASKRTGELRGYTF.

The gene calls are TRBV28 and TRBJ1-5; TRBD1 aligns across 9 bases. Germline CDR1 and CDR2: MDHEN and SYDVKM. Trimming cost V 4 bases and J 9 bases; bases outside gene matches: 16. This CDR3 comprises 17 residues. The CDR3 is CASSSTPGQGSLRPQHF. DNA for the CDR3: TGTGCCAGCAGTTCCACTCCGGGACAGGGATCGCTTAGGCCCCAGCATTTT.

The V and J genes are TRBV6-6 and TRBJ1-2; perhaps TRBD1 as D (6 bases). CDR3 length equals 14 residues. Germline values: CDR1 MNHNY, CDR2 SVGAGI (reference sequence). Trimming pared 5 bases from V and 8 bases from J, leaving 18 bases between. As DNA, the CDR3 is TGTGCCAGCAGTGGGCCGGGACAAAGCATCGGCTACACCTTC. Its translation: CASSGPGQSIGYTF.

The genes are TRBV2 and TRBJ1-5; D is perhaps TRBD1 (6 bases). Germline V gene sequence: CDR1 SNHLY, CDR2 FYNNEI. V was cut by 4 bases and J by 0 bases, with 16 bases left in between. CDR3 length: 17 residues. CDR3 in DNA: TGTGCCAGCAGTGGACGGACAGAGAGATATAGCAATCAGCCCCAGCATTTT. Its translation: CASSGRTERYSNQPQHF.

V usage is TRBV19 and J usage is TRBJ1-2; D may be TRBD1 (6 bases). The length of the CDR3 is 16 residues. CDR1 LNHDA and CDR2 SQIVND come from the germline V gene (reference sequence). The V and J ends lost 3 bases and 4 bases respectively, with 18 bases between them. The CDR3 is CASSIGSGGLGYGYTF. CDR3 coding DNA: TGTGCCAGTAGTATTGGTTCCGGGGGGCTTGGCTATGGCTACACCTTC.

The DNA of the CDR3 is TGTGCCAGCATCAGGACAGGGGGTTTGGAGATAATAACTGAAGCTTTCTTT. Translating gives CASIRTGGLEIITEAFF. The gene calls are TRBV11-3 and TRBJ1-1; the match to TRBD1 covers 10 bases. V was pared by 7 bases and J by 5 bases, with 16 bases of the junction left unmatched. The CDR3 covers 17 residues. Germline V lookup: CDR1 SGHNT, CDR2 YENEEA.

The rearrangement joins TRBV14 to TRBJ2-3; 10 positions match TRBD2. The CDR3 covers 18 residues. The germline CDR1 and CDR2 sequences are SGHDN and FVKESK. V dropped 0 bases and J dropped 0; count of bases not matched to a gene: 6. Here the CDR3 reads CASSQDSGLAESTDTQYF. The CDR3 nucleotides read TGTGCCAGCAGCCAAGATTCAGGACTAGCGGAAAGCACAGATACGCAGTATTTT.

In its sample, this clone was seen once. V and J are TRBV18 and TRBJ2-5; TRBD1 aligns across 8 bases. This CDR3 comprises 14 residues. Germline CDR1 reads KGHSH; CDR2 reads LQKENI. J was trimmed by 8 bases and V by 4 bases; bases with no gene match: 9. CDR3 DNA sequence: TGTGCCAGCTCACTCCTTCCGGGACAGGACACCCAGTACTTC. Encoded protein: CASSLLPGQDTQYF.

The rearrangement links TRBV28 to TRBJ2-1; TRBD2 matches at 9 bases. Germline CDR1 MDHEN, CDR2 SYDVKM. The CDR3 sequence is 15 residues long. Trimming removed 3 bases from V and 3 bases from J; junction bases left unmatched: 3. The CDR3 bases are TGTGCCAGCAGTTTTCTAGCGGGATTCTACAATGAGCAGTTCTTC. It yields the protein CASSFLAGFYNEQFF.

In DNA, the CDR3 is TGTGCCAGCAGCTTCGGGACACGTGCCACCGGGGAGCTGTTTTTT. The encoded protein is CASSFGTRATGELFF. The chain combines TRBV11-3 with TRBJ2-2; D is perhaps TRBD1 (6 bases). Germline-derived CDR1 and CDR2 are SGHNT and YENEEA. The CDR3 has 15 residues. V was trimmed by 3 bases and J by 4 bases, leaving 12 bases between them.

The gene calls are TRBV30 and TRBJ1-3, with D perhaps TRBD1 (5 bases). The CDR3 is 15 residues long. Trimming removed 0 bases at V and 3 bases at J, with 12 bases between. CDR1 and CDR2 from the germline V gene are GTSNPN and SVGIG (reference sequence). CDR3 residues: CAWSVAQGGGNTIYF. The DNA for the CDR3 is TGTGCCTGGAGTGTAGCCCAGGGCGGTGGAAACACCATATATTTT. Full variable domain (missing parts from reference TRBV30 and TRBJ1-3): SQTIHQWPATLVQPVGSPLSLECTVEGTSNPNLYWYRQAAGRGLQLLFYSVGIGQISSEVPQNLSASRPQDRQFILSSKKLLLSDSGFYLCAWSVAQGGGNTIYFGEGSWLTVV.

The CDR3 loop is CASSDSAQSYGYTF. As DNA, the CDR3 is TGTGCCAGCAGTGACTCAGCACAATCCTATGGCTACACCTTC. The genes are TRBV6-4 and TRBJ1-2; D is uncertain. The CDR3 contains 14 residues. The germline gives CDR1 MRHNA, CDR2 SNTAGT. Trimming left V 0 bases short and J 4 bases short, with 9 bases between.

This sequence joins TRBV5-6 and TRBJ1-1; D uncertain. The V gene lost 0 bases and the J gene lost 5 bases, with 11 bases spanning the gap. The CDR3 runs 14 residues. Germline lookup yields CDR1 SGHDT and CDR2 YYEEEE. The CDR3 loop reads CASSLVSPYTEAFF. DNA of the CDR3: TGTGCCAGCAGCTTGGTGTCACCCTATACTGAAGCTTTCTTT.

The genes are TRBV5-1 and TRBJ2-7; D remains unclear. The ends were cut back, 2 bases at V and 2 bases at J, with 14 bases in the middle. The CDR3 has 15 residues. Germline V lookup: CDR1 SGHRS, CDR2 YFSETQ. The CDR3 here is CASSFYREGPYEQYF. As DNA, the CDR3 is TGCGCCAGCAGCTTCTATAGGGAAGGGCCCTACGAGCAGTACTTC.

Remarks on this clone: The same CDR3 also results from other DNA sequences found in this sample. This chain joins TRBV18 and TRBJ1-1; no clear D. Germline V gene sequence: CDR1 KGHSH, CDR2 LQKENI. The V end was cut by 3 bases, the J end by 6 bases, with 8 bases between. The CDR3 covers 12 residues. The CDR3 loop reads CASSPPRAEAFF. The CDR3 nucleotides read TGTGCCAGCTCACCCCCGAGGGCTGAAGCTTTCTTT.

The chain is built from TRBV30 and TRBJ2-1, with 14 bases that match TRBD2. The length of the CDR3 is 18 residues. Germline V lookup: CDR1 GTSNPN, CDR2 SVGIG (reference sequence). The junction had 8 bases not matched to a gene; V was cut back by 2 bases and J by 2 bases. The chain's CDR3 is CAWSPTGLAGVPYNEQFF. The CDR3 region has the DNA TGTGCCTGGAGTCCCACGGGACTAGCGGGAGTACCCTACAATGAGCAGTTCTTC.